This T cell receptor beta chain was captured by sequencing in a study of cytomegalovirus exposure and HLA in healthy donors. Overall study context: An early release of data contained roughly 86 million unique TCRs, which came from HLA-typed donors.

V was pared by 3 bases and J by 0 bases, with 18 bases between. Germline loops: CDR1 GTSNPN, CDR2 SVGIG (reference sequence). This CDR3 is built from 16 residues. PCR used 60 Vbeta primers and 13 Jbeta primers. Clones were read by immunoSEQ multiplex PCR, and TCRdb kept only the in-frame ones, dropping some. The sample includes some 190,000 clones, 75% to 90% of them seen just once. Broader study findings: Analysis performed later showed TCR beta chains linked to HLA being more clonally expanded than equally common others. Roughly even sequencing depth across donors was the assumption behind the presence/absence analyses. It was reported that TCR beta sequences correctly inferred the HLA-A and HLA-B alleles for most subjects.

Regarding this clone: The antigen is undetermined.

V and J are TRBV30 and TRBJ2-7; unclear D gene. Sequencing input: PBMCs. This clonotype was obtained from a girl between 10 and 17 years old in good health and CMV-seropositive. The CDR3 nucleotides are TGTGCCTGGAGCCCTCGCCCCGGTTACTACTCCTACGAGCAGTACTTC. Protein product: CAWSPRPGYYSYEQYF.